Following are 17 T cell receptor beta chains from one sample sequenced in a study of T-cell memory formation after mild COVID-19. Each CDR3 protein is one row after TCRdb ran MiXCR on the 5' RACE reads. This table has 450,000 to 700,000 distinct CDR3 sequences, about a sixth appearing once. The specimen was PBMCs or a T cell subset sorted from them (not recorded which). The receptors here all came from an adult woman who had mild COVID-19 (a few samples of this study predate the infection). Cell type and time point are not known.

V usage is TRBV27 and J usage is TRBJ2-7; D gene ambiguous. Looked up from germline, CDR1 is MNHEY and CDR2 is SMNVEV (reference sequence). The CDR3 loop spans 13 amino acids. Trimming cost V 3 bases and J 4 bases, with 10 bases left between them. The CDR3 here is CASSFSPRYEQYF. CDR3 coding DNA: TGTGCCAGCAGTTTTAGCCCCCGTTACGAGCAGTACTTC.

This clonotype showed up just a few times. This chain joins TRBV20-1 and TRBJ2-1; TRBD2 is a possible D gene (7 bases). V was cut by 3 bases and J by 10 bases, with 13 bases left in between. The CDR3 loop spans 12 amino acids. The germline V gene encodes CDR1 DFQATT and CDR2 SNEGSKA (reference sequence). CDR3 nucleotides: TGCAGTGCTAGCGGGGGGCGTTTAGAGCAGTTCTTC. This sequence encodes CSASGGRLEQFF.

CDR3 nucleotide sequence: TGTGCCAGCGGGAGAGGAGGCTCCTACGAGCAGTACTTC. Translated: CASGRGGSYEQYF. V gene TRBV3-1 combines with J gene TRBJ2-7; tentatively, D is TRBD2 (5 bases). The CDR3 consists of 13 residues. Per germline, CDR1 LGHDT and CDR2 YNNKEL (reference sequence). V was clipped by 8 bases and J by 0 bases, with 11 bases between them.

The V and J genes are TRBV12-3 or TRBV12-4 and TRBJ1-4; 7 bases fit TRBD1. The CDR3 has 14 residues. V lost 3 bases, J lost 8 bases, and 6 bases stayed unmatched. This chain's CDR3 is CASSLRGGAEKLFF. CDR3 nucleotides: TGTGCCAGCAGTTTGCGAGGGGGCGCCGAAAAACTGTTTTTT.

The chain combines TRBV5-1 with TRBJ2-2; D is unclear. CDR3 length equals 16 residues. With 1 base removed from V and 3 bases from J, the gap between germline ends came to 13 bases. Germline V gives CDR1 SGHRS, CDR2 YFSETQ. The CDR3 DNA reads as TGCGCCAGCAGCTTGATTCCCGGTGGAGACACCGGGGAGCTGTTTTTT. This encodes CASSLIPGGDTGELFF.

The rearrangement joins TRBV3-1 to TRBJ1-2; TRBD1 is a possible D gene (6 bases). CDR1 is LGHDT, CDR2 YNNKEL, per germline (reference sequence). V gave up 0 bases and J gave up 8 bases, with 16 bases separating them. The length of the CDR3 is 15 residues. The CDR3 DNA reads as TGTGCCAGCAGCCAAGAAGGGGGGCGCCAGGGCGGCTACACCTTC. It translates to CASSQEGGRQGGYTF.

This chain uses TRBV24-1 with TRBJ2-7; 7 bases agree with TRBD1. J was trimmed by 2 bases and V by 9 bases; bases with no gene match: 9. CDR3 length: 14 residues. Germline CDR1 is KGHDR and CDR2 is SFDVKD. The CDR3 spells CATSDRLRPYEQYF. CDR3 sequence (DNA): TGTGCCACCTCGGACAGGTTGCGCCCCTACGAGCAGTACTTC.

The chain combines TRBV20-1 with TRBJ2-5; tentatively, D is TRBD1 (6 bases). This CDR3 contains 13 residues. Trimming removed 6 bases at V and 3 bases at J, with 14 bases between. The germline V gene has CDR1 DFQATT and CDR2 SNEGSKA (reference sequence). The CDR3 coding sequence is TGCAGTGCCACGGTGAGGGGGAAAGAGACCCAGTACTTC. Translation: CSATVRGKETQYF.

This clonotype was found many times. The V and J genes are TRBV20-1 and TRBJ2-7; D might be TRBD2 (5 bases). Germline values: CDR1 DFQATT, CDR2 SNEGSKA (reference sequence). The CDR3 runs 14 residues. V was clipped by 4 bases and J by 3 bases, with 16 bases between them. Here the CDR3 DNA reads TGCAGTGCTATACTCATCCGGGATAACTACGAGCAGTACTTC. Translated: CSAILIRDNYEQYF.

This chain links TRBV7-8 with TRBJ2-5; D is possibly TRBD1 or TRBD2 (5 bases each). This CDR3 comprises 14 residues. Germline V gene sequence: CDR1 SGHVS, CDR2 FQNEAQ. The V gene lost 4 bases and the J gene lost 7 bases, with 16 bases spanning the gap. The CDR3 loop is CASSSRDFQGTQYF. In DNA, the CDR3 is TGTGCCAGCAGCTCCCGGGATTTTCAGGGGACCCAGTACTTC. Full variable domain (missing parts from reference TRBV7-8 and TRBJ2-5): GAGVSQSPRYKVAKRGQDVALRCDPISGHVSLFWYQQALGQGPEFLTYFQNEAQLDKSGLPSDRFFAERPEGSVSTLKIQRTQQEDSAVYLCASSSRDFQGTQYFGPGTRLLVL.

This chain joins TRBV18 and TRBJ1-1; a weak D match, TRBD1 (5 bases). Looked up from germline, CDR1 is KGHSH and CDR2 is LQKENI. V was clipped by 8 bases and J by 1 base, with 14 bases between them. The CDR3 has 14 residues. The CDR3 nucleotides read TGTGCCAGCGCTTGGGGCAGAGAGAACACTGAAGCTTTCTTT. Protein product: CASAWGRENTEAFF. Full variable domain (rest looked up from reference TRBV18 and TRBJ1-1): NAGVMQNPRHLVRRRGQEARLRCSPMKGHSHVYWYRQLPEEGLKFMVYLQKENIIDESGMPKERFSAEFPKEGPSILRIQQVVRGDSAAYFCASAWGRENTEAFFGQGTRLTVV.

This clonotype was counted a few times. The chain is built from TRBV7-8 and TRBJ2-7; a possible D gene is TRBD2 (5 bases). This CDR3 region has 15 residues. V lost 5 bases and J 2 bases, leaving 16 bases between the germline ends. Germline loops: CDR1 SGHVS, CDR2 FQNEAQ. This CDR3 reads CASSPPPEVTYEQYF. DNA of the CDR3: TGTGCCAGCAGCCCTCCGCCGGAGGTGACCTACGAGCAGTACTTC.

There are a few counts of this clonotype. The chain uses TRBV10-3 and TRBJ2-7; 10 positions agree with TRBD2. From germline, CDR1 is ENHRY and CDR2 SYGVKD. After removal of 3 bases from V and 2 bases from J, the junction contained 1 base not matched to a gene. This CDR3 region has 14 residues. CDR3 coding DNA: TGTGCCATCAGTGAAGCGGGGGGGACCTACGAGCAGTACTTC. Protein product: CAISEAGGTYEQYF.

The chain recombines TRBV7-9 with TRBJ2-7, with 9 bases identical to TRBD2. The CDR3 is 15 residues long. Germline CDR1 and CDR2: SEHNR and FQNEAQ (reference sequence). V lost 5 bases to trimming and J lost 3 bases; unmatched junction nucleotides: 8. This chain's CDR3 is CASSLGGGRDYEQYF. CDR3 in DNA: TGTGCCAGCAGCCTGGGGGGCGGGAGGGACTACGAGCAGTACTTC.

This clonotype was counted only a few times. The V and J genes are TRBV20-1 and TRBJ2-1; the D is unclear. The CDR3 covers 13 residues. Germline lookup yields CDR1 DFQATT and CDR2 SNEGSKA (reference sequence). V gave up 6 bases and J gave up 2 bases, with 11 bases separating them. In nucleotides, the CDR3 is TGCAGTGCAAAGGTGGCGACCTACAATGAGCAGTTCTTC. The encoded protein is CSAKVATYNEQFF.

This clonotype was detected only a few times. The chain carries TRBV27 and TRBJ1-2; no firm D call. The length of the CDR3 is 14 residues. V gave up 2 bases and J gave up 5 bases, with 12 bases separating them. Germline CDR1 is MNHEY and CDR2 is SMNVEV (reference sequence). As DNA, the CDR3 is TGTGCCAGCAGTTTAGCTGGGAAACTTTATGGCTACACCTTC. This codes for CASSLAGKLYGYTF.

This clonotype was counted between two and nine times. The chain links TRBV5-1 to TRBJ2-3; D gene unclear. Germline V gene lookup returns CDR1 SGHRS and CDR2 YFSETQ. The V and J ends lost 1 base and 2 bases respectively, with 8 bases between them. The CDR3 has 14 amino acids. This CDR3 is CASSLQLPTDTQYF. Written as DNA, the CDR3 is TGCGCCAGCAGCTTGCAACTACCCACAGATACGCAGTATTTT.